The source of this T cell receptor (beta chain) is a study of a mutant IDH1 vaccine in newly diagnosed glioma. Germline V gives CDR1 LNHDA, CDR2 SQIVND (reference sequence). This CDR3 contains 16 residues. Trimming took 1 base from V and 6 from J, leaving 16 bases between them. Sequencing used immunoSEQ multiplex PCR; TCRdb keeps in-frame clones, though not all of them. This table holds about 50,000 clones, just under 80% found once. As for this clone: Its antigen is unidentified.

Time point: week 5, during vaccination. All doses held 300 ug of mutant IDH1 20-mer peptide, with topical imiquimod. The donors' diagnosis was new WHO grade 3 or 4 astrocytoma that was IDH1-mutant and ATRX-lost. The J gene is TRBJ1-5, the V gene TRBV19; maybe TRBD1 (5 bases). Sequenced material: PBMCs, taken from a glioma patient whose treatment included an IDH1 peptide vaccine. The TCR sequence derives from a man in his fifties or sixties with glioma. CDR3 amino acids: CASSIASFGAGQPQHF. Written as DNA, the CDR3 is TGTGCCAGTAGTATAGCTTCATTTGGGGCGGGTCAGCCCCAGCATTTT.